The source of this TCR beta chain is a study of CD8 T cells in Susac syndrome (dated by TCRdb to about 2019). Background on the whole study: Of the Susac syndrome patients who were sequenced, more than five had clinically active disease and 8 or 9 were in clinical remission. At the time of blood withdrawal, Susac syndrome patients were either therapy-naive, taking corticosteroids (with some also receiving IVIg), or on IVIg alone. Repertoire sequencing was used to test whether CD8+ T cell activation and differentiation in Susac syndrome was antigen driven. Results the study describes overall, beyond this receptor: No clonal expansion was detected in the CD4+ T cell repertoire of Susac syndrome patients. The study acknowledged that relatively few individuals were included in the TCR sequencing and HLA analysis.

Details on this clonotype: Its antigen is not yet known. There are no base qualities to consult, and no much larger clone falls within one base.

Peripheral blood CD8+ and CD4+ T cells from healthy donors, Susac syndrome patients and multiple sclerosis patients were profiled using high-throughput TCR beta sequencing. The Susac syndrome patients fulfilled recently defined diagnostic criteria for either definite or probable disease. Bulk CD8+ and CD4+ T cells were purified by magnetic negative isolation, whereas CD8+ TEMRA cells were enriched by FACS. Blood was collected in EDTA tubes and processed within 24 hours, with PBMCs isolated through density gradient centrifugation. PBMCs intended for TCR sequencing were frozen in liquid nitrogen and were later thawed in a 37 degrees C water bath. The sorted or isolated CD4+, CD8+ and CD8+ TEMRA cells had a purity of 90% or higher. RNA was extracted using the RNeasy kit, and about 0.5 to 1 ug of the RNA was reverse transcribed with random hexamers. TCR beta CDR3 regions were amplified with the immunoSEQ multiplex PCR assay covering 54 Vbeta and 13 Jbeta segments. Bias from PCR amplification was corrected by using a synthetic template baseline for primer optimization and for computational correction. In the original analysis: Reads were annotated to V, D and J genes according to IMGT and were analyzed with immunoSEQ Analyzer, with only productive sequences retained. Clonality was calculated as one minus the Shannon entropy normalized by log2 of the number of productive unique sequences. For each patient and control, public and private clones were evaluated within the 100 most prevalent clones. A clone was defined as Susac-specific if it was absent from the healthy and MS cohorts, from 1052 published viral clones and from other ImmuneACCESS disease sequences. TCRdb reworked the public reads: Q25 trimming with fastp, MiXCR clone assembly, productive beta chains retained. Entries that share a CDR3 protein sequence are merged under the most common genes and DNA. TCRdb, not the original authors, processed these V and J calls. In this sample the table shows approximately 210,000 distinct CDR3 sequences, approximately 94% of which occur a single time. The ten most abundant clones make up 0.15% to 0.2% of the sample.

Trimming at the junction amounts to 0 bases on V and 5 bases on J, and the germline ends lie 11 bases apart. The CDR3 has 14 amino acids, counting the end cysteine and phenylalanine. Only the CDR3 portion is preserved as DNA: 42 bases, with reading frame beginning at the first base. Reading the germline V gene gives CDR1 SGHTA and CDR2 FQGNSA. The TCR originated in a human donor with Susac syndrome. In this chain, TRBV7-2 is recombined with TRBJ2-7, and TRBD2 may be the D gene, going by 6 matching bases. Material for sequencing was CD4+ T cells from PBMCs. The DNA is TGTGCCAGCAGCTTAGCGGGCAGGGAGGACGAGCAGTACTTC. This yields the protein CASSLAGREDEQYF.